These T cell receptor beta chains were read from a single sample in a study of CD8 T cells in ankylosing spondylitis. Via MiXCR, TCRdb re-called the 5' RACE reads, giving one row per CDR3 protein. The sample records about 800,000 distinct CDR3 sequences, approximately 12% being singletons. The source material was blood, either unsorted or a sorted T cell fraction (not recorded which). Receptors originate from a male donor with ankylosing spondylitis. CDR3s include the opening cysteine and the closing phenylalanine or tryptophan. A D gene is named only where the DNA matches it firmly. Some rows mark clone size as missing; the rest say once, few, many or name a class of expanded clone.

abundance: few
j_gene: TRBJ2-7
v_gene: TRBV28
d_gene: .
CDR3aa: CASSTYTYEQYF
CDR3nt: TGTGCCAGCAGCACCTACACCTACGAGCAGTACTTC

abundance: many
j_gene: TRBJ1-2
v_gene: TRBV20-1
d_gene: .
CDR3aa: CSASSKGSNYGYTF
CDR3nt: TGCAGTGCTAGTTCGAAGGGGTCCAACTATGGCTACACCTTC

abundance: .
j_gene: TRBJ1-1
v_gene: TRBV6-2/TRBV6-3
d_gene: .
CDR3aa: CASQQGGTEAFF
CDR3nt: TGTGCCAGCCAACAGGGAGGGACTGAAGCTTTCTTT

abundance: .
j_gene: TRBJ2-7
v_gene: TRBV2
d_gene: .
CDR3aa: CASSEEAQGGYEQYF
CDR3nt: TGTGCCAGCAGTGAAGAGGCCCAAGGGGGCTACGAGCAGTACTTC

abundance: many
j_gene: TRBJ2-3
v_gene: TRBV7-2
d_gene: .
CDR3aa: CASRAGLGTDTQYF
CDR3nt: TGTGCCAGCAGGGCTGGCCTAGGGACAGATACGCAGTATTTT

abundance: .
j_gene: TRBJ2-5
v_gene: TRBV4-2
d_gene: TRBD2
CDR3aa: CASSQEGTSGRTETQYF
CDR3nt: TGTGCCAGCAGCCAAGAGGGGACTAGCGGGAGGACGGAGACCCAGTACTTC

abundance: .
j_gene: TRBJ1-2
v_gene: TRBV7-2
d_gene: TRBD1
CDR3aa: CASSLMGTGGSGYTF
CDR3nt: TGTGCCAGCAGCTTAATGGGGACAGGGGGAAGTGGCTACACCTTC

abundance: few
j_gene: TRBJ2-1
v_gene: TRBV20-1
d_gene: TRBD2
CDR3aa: CSARRSGDLYNEQFF
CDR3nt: TGCAGTGCTAGAAGAAGCGGGGATCTTTACAATGAGCAGTTCTTC

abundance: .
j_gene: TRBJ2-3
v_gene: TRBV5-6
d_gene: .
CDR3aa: CASSSREFSDTQYF
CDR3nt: TGTGCCAGCAGCTCCCGGGAGTTCTCAGATACGCAGTATTTT

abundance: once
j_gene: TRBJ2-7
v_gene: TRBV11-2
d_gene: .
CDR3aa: CASSRGIASSYEQYF
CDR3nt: TGTGCCAGCAGCCGTGGGATCGCGAGCTCCTACGAGCAGTACTTC

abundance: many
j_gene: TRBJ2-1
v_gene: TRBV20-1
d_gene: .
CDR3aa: CSARGNNEQFF
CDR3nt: TGCAGTGCTAGAGGGAACAATGAGCAGTTCTTC

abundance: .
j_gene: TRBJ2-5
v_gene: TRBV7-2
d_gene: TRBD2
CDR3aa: CASGLAGGNQETQYF
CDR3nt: TGTGCCAGCGGACTAGCGGGGGGCAACCAAGAGACCCAGTACTTC

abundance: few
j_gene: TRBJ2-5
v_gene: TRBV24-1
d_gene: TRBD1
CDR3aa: CATSEPKGTGQETQYF
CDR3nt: TGTGCCACCAGTGAGCCGAAAGGGACAGGTCAAGAGACCCAGTACTTC

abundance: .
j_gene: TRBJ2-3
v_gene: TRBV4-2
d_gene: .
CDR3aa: CASSSLMGAQDTQYF
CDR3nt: TGTGCCAGCAGCTCATTGATGGGGGCGCAGGATACGCAGTATTTT

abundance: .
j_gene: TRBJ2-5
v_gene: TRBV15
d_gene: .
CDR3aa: CATSRDIRAGQETQYF
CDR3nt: TGTGCCACCAGCAGAGATATCAGGGCGGGGCAAGAGACCCAGTACTTC

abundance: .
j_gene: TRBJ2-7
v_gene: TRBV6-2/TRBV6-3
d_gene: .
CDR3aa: CASSFSRAVYEQYF
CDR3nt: TGTGCCAGCAGTTTCTCGCGGGCGGTCTACGAGCAGTACTTC

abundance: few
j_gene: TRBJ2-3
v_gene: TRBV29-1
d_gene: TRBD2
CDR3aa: CSVEVTSSTDTQYF
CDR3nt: TGCAGCGTTGAAGTGACTAGCAGCACAGATACGCAGTATTTT

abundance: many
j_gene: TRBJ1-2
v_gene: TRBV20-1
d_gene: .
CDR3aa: CSGWNPSYGYTF
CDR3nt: TGCAGTGGGTGGAACCCAAGCTATGGCTACACCTTC

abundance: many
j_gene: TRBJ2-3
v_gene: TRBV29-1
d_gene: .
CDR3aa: CSAAGGVADTQYF
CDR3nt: TGCAGCGCCGCTGGCGGTGTAGCAGATACGCAGTATTTT

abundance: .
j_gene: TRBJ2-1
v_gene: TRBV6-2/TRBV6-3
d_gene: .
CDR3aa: CASSPLGDSYNEQFF
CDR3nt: TGTGCCAGCAGTCCCTTAGGAGACTCCTACAATGAGCAGTTCTTC

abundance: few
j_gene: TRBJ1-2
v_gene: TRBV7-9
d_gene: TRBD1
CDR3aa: CASSSRATGDYGYTF
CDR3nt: TGTGCCAGCAGCTCTCGCGCGACAGGGGACTATGGCTACACCTTC

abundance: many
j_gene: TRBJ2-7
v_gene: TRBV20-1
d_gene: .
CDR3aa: CSAGYEQYF
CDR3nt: TGCAGTGCGGGTTACGAGCAGTACTTC

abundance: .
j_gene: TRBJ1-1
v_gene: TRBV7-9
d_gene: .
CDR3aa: CASSTQGHTEAFF
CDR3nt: TGTGCCAGCAGTACTCAGGGACACACTGAAGCTTTCTTT

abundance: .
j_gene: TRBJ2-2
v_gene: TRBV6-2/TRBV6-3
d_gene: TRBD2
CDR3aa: CASTPSASSGRALLTGELFF
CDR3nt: TGTGCCAGCACCCCGTCGGCGTCTAGCGGGAGGGCCCTCTTAACCGGGGAGCTGTTTTTT

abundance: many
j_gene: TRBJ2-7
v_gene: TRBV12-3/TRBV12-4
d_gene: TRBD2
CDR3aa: CASSPGLAGAGYEQYF
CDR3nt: TGTGCCAGCAGCCCGGGACTAGCGGGAGCCGGGTACGAGCAGTACTTC

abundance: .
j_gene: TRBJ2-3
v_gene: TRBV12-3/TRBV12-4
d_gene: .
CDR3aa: CASSSRQESTDTQYF
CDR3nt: TGTGCCAGCAGTTCGCGCCAGGAGTCTACAGATACGCAGTATTTT

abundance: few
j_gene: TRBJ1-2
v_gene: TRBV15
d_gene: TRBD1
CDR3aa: CATSRGGTGGYGYTF
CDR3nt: TGTGCCACCAGCAGAGGAGGGACAGGGGGCTATGGCTACACCTTC

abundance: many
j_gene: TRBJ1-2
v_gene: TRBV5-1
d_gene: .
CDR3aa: CASSPGLQGGYTF
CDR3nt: TGCGCCAGCAGCCCCGGGCTCCAGGGAGGCTACACCTTC

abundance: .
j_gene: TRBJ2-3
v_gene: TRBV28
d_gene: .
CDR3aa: CASSLDNLQGYF
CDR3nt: TGTGCCAGCAGTTTGGATAACCTTCAAGGGTATTTT

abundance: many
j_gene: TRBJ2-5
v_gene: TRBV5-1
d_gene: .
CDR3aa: CASSLVTDQETQYF
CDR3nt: TGCGCCAGCAGCTTGGTGACGGATCAAGAGACCCAGTACTTC

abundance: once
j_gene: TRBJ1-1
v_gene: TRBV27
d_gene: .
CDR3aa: CASSLNRDTLHQAFF
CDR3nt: TGTGCCAGCAGTTTGAACCGGGACACCCTACACCAAGCTTTCTTT

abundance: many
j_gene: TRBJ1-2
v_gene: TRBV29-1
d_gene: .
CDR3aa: CSVAQGPYGYTF
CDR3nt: TGCAGCGTTGCACAGGGACCCTATGGCTACACCTTC